The rows below give T cell receptor beta chains drawn from one sample of a study of control samples from healthy donors and cancer patients. Sequencing used immunoSEQ multiplex PCR; TCRdb keeps in-frame clones, though not all of them. The data contain approximately 87,000 clones, 75% to 95% of them singletons. Sequences were obtained from blood. The receptors derive from a man between 50 and 59 years old in good health. Each CDR3 is given with its conserved first and last residue. A D gene is named only where the DNA matches it firmly. Clone size is given for some rows only: seen once, a few or many times, or a class if the clone is expanded.

CDR3	DNA	D	V	size	J
CASSPGGANTGELFF	TGCGCCAGCAGCCCCGGGGGCGCGAACACCGGGGAGCTGTTTTTT	.	TRBV5-1	.	TRBJ2-2
CASSSQGLPGANVLTF	TGCGCCAGCAGCTCCCAGGGCCTCCCTGGGGCCAACGTCCTGACTTTC	.	TRBV5-1	.	TRBJ2-6
CASSLSVTVGNSPLHF	TGTGCCAGCAGTTTATCGGTGACCGTGGGTAATTCACCCCTCCACTTT	.	TRBV27	.	TRBJ1-6
CASWENTEAFF	TGTGCCAGCTGGGAAAACACTGAAGCTTTCTTT	.	TRBV19	.	TRBJ1-1
CASSIGQGDGYTF	TGTGCCAGTAGTATTGGACAGGGCGATGGCTACACCTTC	TRBD1	TRBV19	.	TRBJ1-2
CASSEARPEQYF	TGTGCCAGCAGTGAAGCCCGTCCAGAGCAGTACTTC	.	TRBV6-1	few	TRBJ2-7
CASQLGGTGSADTQYF	TGTGCCAGCCAGTTAGGGGGGACAGGGTCAGCAGATACGCAGTATTTT	TRBD1	TRBV28	.	TRBJ2-3
CASSQGSKNIQYF	TGTGCCAGCAGCCAAGGGTCCAAAAACATTCAGTACTTC	.	TRBV14	.	TRBJ2-4
CASSDRVLSGNTIYF	TGTGCCAGCAGCGACCGAGTGCTTTCTGGAAACACCATATATTTT	.	TRBV9	once	TRBJ1-3
CASSEGQGFGGAFF	TGTGCCAGCAGTGAGGGACAGGGGTTCGGTGGAGCTTTCTTT	TRBD1	TRBV2	.	TRBJ1-1
CASSHLSGNTIYF	TGCGCCAGCAGCCACCTCTCTGGAAACACCATATATTTT	.	TRBV4-1	.	TRBJ1-3
CASSLGFTSGGLEQFF	TGTGCCAGCAGCTTGGGATTTACTAGCGGGGGGCTTGAGCAGTTCTTC	TRBD2	TRBV5-6	once	TRBJ2-1
CASSLDRGNQPQHF	TGTGCCAGCTCGCTCGACAGGGGAAATCAGCCCCAGCATTTT	TRBD1	TRBV18	.	TRBJ1-5
CASSDSEGATDTQYF	TGTGCCAGCAGTGACTCGGAGGGGGCAACAGATACGCAGTATTTT	.	TRBV6-4	.	TRBJ2-3
CASSEAWGSPGNTIYF	TGTGCCAGCAGTGAAGCTTGGGGATCCCCTGGAAACACCATATATTTT	.	TRBV6-1	.	TRBJ1-3
CASSLDFRDRSYEQYF	TGTGCCAGCAGCTTAGATTTCCGGGACCGCTCCTACGAGCAGTACTTC	.	TRBV11-2	.	TRBJ2-7
CASRQTGENQPQHF	TGTGCCAGTCGCCAAACGGGAGAAAATCAGCCCCAGCATTTT	.	TRBV19	.	TRBJ1-5
CASSSHPDGGYTF	TGTGCCAGTAGTAGCCACCCGGACGGAGGCTACACCTTC	.	TRBV19	.	TRBJ1-2
CASSFDRSRMNTEAFF	TGTGCCAGCAGCTTCGACAGGAGCCGAATGAACACTGAAGCTTTCTTT	.	TRBV7-9	.	TRBJ1-1
CASSRTGVGNEKLFF	TGTGCCAGCAGCCGGACAGGGGTGGGAAATGAAAAACTGTTTTTT	TRBD1	TRBV6-6	.	TRBJ1-4
CASSPPGDLEWDTIYF	TGTGCCAGCTCACCACCGGGGGATCTTGAGTGGGACACCATATATTTT	.	TRBV18	.	TRBJ1-3
CSASGGLGAFF	TGCAGTGCTTCAGGGGGCTTGGGCGCTTTCTTT	TRBD1	TRBV20-1	.	TRBJ1-1
CARRSTGGHYEQYF	TGTGCCAGAAGGTCGACAGGGGGGCACTACGAGCAGTACTTC	.	TRBV7-5	.	TRBJ2-7
CASSQLVGSDQPQHF	TGTGCCAGCAGCCAGCTGGTTGGGAGTGATCAGCCCCAGCATTTT	.	TRBV7-2	once	TRBJ1-5
CATSERGYNEQFF	TGTGCCACCAGTGAACGGGGGTACAATGAGCAGTTCTTC	.	TRBV24-1	.	TRBJ2-1
CASRQTGATFRSPLHF	TGTGCCAGCAGACAAACAGGGGCGACATTCCGTTCACCCCTCCACTTT	TRBD1	TRBV5-8	.	TRBJ1-6
CASSRDDRVNTIYF	TGCGCCAGCAGCCGAGACGACAGGGTCAACACCATATATTTT	TRBD1	TRBV4-1	.	TRBJ1-3
CASSGGRGLANFQETQYF	TGTGCCAGCAGTGGGGGCAGGGGACTAGCAAATTTCCAAGAGACCCAGTACTTC	TRBD2	TRBV2	.	TRBJ2-5
CASSQSVNGPVDTEAFF	TGCGCCAGCAGTCAATCGGTTAATGGGCCCGTCGACACTGAAGCTTTCTTT	.	TRBV23-1	.	TRBJ1-1
CASSTYHRGGEKLFF	TGTGCCAGTAGTACTTACCACAGGGGTGGAGAAAAACTGTTTTTT	TRBD1	TRBV19	.	TRBJ1-4
CASSILADRNQPQHF	TGTGCCAGTAGTATACTGGCGGATCGCAATCAGCCCCAGCATTTT	.	TRBV19	.	TRBJ1-5
CASSQPGFDTDTQYF	TGTGCCAGCAGCCAACCAGGGTTCGACACAGATACGCAGTATTTT	.	TRBV3-1/TRBV3-2	.	TRBJ2-3
CASSLAWGDTPLHF	TGCGCCAGCAGCTTGGCCTGGGGTGATACACCCCTCCACTTT	.	TRBV5-1	.	TRBJ1-6
CASSDGTANYGYTF	TGCGCCAGCAGTGACGGGACTGCAAACTATGGCTACACCTTC	.	TRBV10-1	.	TRBJ1-2
CASSPNSWRTNTEAFF	TGTGCCAGCTCACCAAATTCTTGGCGGACGAACACTGAAGCTTTCTTT	.	TRBV18	.	TRBJ1-1
CASSQSGGAAGELFF	TGTGCCAGCAGCCAAAGCGGGGGGGCCGCCGGGGAGCTGTTTTTT	TRBD2	TRBV14	.	TRBJ2-2